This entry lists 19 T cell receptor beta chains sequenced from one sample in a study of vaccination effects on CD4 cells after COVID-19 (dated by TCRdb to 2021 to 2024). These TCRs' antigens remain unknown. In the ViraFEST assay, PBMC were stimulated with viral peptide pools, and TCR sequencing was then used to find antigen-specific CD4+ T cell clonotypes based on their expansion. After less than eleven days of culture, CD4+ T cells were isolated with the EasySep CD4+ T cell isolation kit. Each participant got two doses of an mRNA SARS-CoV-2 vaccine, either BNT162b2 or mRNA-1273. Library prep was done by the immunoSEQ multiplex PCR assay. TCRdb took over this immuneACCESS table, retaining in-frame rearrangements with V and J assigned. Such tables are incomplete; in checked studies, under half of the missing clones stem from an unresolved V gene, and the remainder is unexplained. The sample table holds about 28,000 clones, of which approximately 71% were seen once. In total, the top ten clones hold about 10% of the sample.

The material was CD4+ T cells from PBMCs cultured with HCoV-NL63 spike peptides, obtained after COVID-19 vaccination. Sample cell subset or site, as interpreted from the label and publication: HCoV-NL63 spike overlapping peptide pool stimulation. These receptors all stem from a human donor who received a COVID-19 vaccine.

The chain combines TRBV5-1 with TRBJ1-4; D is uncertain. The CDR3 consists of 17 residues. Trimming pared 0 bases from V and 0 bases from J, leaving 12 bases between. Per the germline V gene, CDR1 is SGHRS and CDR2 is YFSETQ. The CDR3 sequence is CASSLGGRLSTNEKLFF. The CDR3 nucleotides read TGCGCCAGCAGCTTGGGAGGGAGGCTTTCAACTAATGAAAAACTGTTTTTT.

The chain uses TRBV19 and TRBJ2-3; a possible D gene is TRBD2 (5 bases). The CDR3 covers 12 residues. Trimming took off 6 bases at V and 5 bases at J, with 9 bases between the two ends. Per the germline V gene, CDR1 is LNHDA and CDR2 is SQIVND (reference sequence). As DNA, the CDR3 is TGTGCCAGTAGACAAAGCGGAGATACGCAGTATTTT. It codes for CASRQSGDTQYF.

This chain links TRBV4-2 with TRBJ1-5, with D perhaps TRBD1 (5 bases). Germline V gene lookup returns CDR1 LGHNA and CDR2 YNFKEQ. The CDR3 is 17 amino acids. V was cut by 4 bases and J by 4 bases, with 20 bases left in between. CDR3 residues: CASSLLTGGESNQPQHF. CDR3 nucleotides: TGTGCCAGCAGCCTACTCACCGGGGGAGAAAGTAATCAGCCCCAGCATTTT.

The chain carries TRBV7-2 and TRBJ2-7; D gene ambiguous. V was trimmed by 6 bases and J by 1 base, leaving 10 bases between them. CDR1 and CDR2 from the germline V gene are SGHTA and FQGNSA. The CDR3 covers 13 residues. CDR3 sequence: CASRIDTSYEQYF. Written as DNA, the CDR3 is TGTGCCAGCAGGATCGACACTTCCTACGAGCAGTACTTC. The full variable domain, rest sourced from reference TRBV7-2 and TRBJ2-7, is GAGVSQSPSNKVTEKGKDVELRCDPISGHTALYWYRQSLGQGLEFLIYFQGNSAPDKSGLPSDRFSAERTGGSVSTLTIQRTQQEDSAVYLCASRIDTSYEQYFGPGTRLTVT.

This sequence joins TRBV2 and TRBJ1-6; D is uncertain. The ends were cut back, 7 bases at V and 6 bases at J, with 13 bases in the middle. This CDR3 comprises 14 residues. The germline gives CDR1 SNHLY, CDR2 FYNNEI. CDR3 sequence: CASTLAEFNSPLHF. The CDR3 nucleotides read TGTGCCAGCACCTTGGCCGAGTTTAATTCACCCCTCCACTTT. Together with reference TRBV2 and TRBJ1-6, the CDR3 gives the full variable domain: EPEVTQTPSHQVTQMGQEVILRCVPISNHLYFYWYRQILGQKVEFLVSFYNNEISEKSEIFDDQFSVERPDGSNFTLKIRSTKLEDSAMYFCASTLAEFNSPLHFGNGTRLTVT.

In DNA, the CDR3 is TGTGCCAGCAGCCCCGGGGACAGGAATAATGAAAAACTGTTTTTT. Protein product: CASSPGDRNNEKLFF. The J gene is TRBJ1-4, the V gene TRBV14; 8 bases map to TRBD1. CDR1 is SGHDN and CDR2 is FVKESK in the germline V gene. Trimming took 4 bases from V and 4 from J; bases not matched to a gene: 5. The CDR3 is 15 amino acids.

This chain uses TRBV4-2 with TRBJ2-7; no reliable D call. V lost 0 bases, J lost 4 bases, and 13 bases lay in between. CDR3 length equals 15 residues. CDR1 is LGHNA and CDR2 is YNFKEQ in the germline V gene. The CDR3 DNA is TGTGCCAGCAGCCAAGATTATGCTAGTTGGTACGAGCAGTACTTC. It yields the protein CASSQDYASWYEQYF.

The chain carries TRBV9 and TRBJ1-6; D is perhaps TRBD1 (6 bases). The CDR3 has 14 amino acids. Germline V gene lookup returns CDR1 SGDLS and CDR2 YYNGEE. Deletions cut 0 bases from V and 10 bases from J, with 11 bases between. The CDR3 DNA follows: TGTGCCAGCAGCGTAGACGGGGGCGGCTCACCCCTCCACTTT. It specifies CASSVDGGGSPLHF.

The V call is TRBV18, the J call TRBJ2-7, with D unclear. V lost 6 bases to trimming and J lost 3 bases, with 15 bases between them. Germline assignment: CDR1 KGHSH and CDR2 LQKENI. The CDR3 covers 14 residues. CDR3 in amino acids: CASSVRTPNYEQYF. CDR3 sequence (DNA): TGTGCCAGCTCCGTCCGGACGCCGAACTACGAGCAGTACTTC.

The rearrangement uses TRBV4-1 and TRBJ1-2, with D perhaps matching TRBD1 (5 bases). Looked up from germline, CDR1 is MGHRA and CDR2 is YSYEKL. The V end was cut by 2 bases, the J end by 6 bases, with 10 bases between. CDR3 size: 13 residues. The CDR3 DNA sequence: TGCGCCAGCAGCCAACCGGGACGGGATGGCTACACCTTC. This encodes CASSQPGRDGYTF.

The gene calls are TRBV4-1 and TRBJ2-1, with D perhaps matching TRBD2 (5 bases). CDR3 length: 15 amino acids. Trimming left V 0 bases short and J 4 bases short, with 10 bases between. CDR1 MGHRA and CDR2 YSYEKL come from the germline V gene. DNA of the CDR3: TGCGCCAGCAGCCAAGATACAGCGGAGTACAATGAGCAGTTCTTC. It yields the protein CASSQDTAEYNEQFF.

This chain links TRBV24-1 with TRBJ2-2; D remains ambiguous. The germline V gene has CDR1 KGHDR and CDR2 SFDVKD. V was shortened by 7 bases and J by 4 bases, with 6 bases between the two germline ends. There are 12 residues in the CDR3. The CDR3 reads CATSSPTGELFF. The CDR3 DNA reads TGTGCCACCAGCTCTCCCACCGGGGAGCTGTTTTTT.

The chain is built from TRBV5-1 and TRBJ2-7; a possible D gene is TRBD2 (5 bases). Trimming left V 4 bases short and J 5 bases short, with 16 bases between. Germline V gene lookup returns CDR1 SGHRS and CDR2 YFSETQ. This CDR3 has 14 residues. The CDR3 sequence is CASSSGGLLNEQYF. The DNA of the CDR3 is TGCGCCAGCAGCAGTGGAGGACTGTTGAACGAGCAGTACTTC.

CDR3 protein: CAITSLAGGGEQYF. The CDR3 DNA reads as TGTGCCATCACCTCCTTAGCGGGGGGGGGCGAGCAGTACTTC. The V call is TRBV10-3, the J call TRBJ2-7, with 11 bases lining up with TRBD2. Germline V gene data show CDR1 as ENHRY and CDR2 as SYGVKD. V lost 7 bases and J lost 6; bases outside the gene matches: 8. The CDR3 runs 14 residues.

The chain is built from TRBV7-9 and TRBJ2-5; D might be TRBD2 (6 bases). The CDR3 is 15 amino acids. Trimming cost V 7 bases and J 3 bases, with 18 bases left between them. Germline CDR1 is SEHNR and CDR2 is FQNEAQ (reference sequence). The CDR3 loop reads CASKVTRGTKETQYF. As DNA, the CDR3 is TGTGCCAGCAAGGTGACGCGGGGAACTAAAGAGACCCAGTACTTC.

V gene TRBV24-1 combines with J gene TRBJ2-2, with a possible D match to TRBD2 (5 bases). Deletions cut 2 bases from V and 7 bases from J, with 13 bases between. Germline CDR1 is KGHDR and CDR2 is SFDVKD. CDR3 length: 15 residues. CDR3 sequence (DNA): TGTGCCACCAGTGATTCCCTTTTGGGGAGCGGGGAGCTGTTTTTT. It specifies CATSDSLLGSGELFF.

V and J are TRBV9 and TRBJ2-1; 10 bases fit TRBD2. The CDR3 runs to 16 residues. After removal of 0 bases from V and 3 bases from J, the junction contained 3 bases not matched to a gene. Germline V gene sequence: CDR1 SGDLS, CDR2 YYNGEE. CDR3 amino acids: CASSVAPSGGYNEQFF. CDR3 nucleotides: TGTGCCAGCAGCGTAGCTCCTAGCGGGGGCTACAATGAGCAGTTCTTC.

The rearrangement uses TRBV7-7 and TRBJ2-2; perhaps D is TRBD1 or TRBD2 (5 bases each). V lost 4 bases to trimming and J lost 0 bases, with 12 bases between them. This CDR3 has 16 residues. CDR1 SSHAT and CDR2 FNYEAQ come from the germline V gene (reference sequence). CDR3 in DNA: TGTGCCAGCAGCTCGGGACGACTTACGAACACCGGGGAGCTGTTTTTT. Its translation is CASSSGRLTNTGELFF.

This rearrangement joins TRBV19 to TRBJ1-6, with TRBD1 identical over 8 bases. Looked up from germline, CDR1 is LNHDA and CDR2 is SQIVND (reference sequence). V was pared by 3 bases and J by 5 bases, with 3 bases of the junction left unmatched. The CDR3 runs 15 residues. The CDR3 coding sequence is TGTGCCAGTAGTATTCAGACAGGGGATAATTCACCCCTCCACTTT. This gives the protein CASSIQTGDNSPLHF.